This T cell receptor (beta chain) was recorded in a study of cytomegalovirus exposure and HLA in healthy donors. Trimming took 2 bases from V and 6 from J; bases not matched to a gene: 9. The CDR3 totals 18 residues. Germline V gives CDR1 SGHRS, CDR2 YFSETQ. Healthy donors of bone marrow made up the group. As to this clone: Its antigen is unknown.

This PCR relied on a set of 60 Vbeta primers and 13 Jbeta primers. Generated by immunoSEQ multiplex PCR, the TCRdb table keeps only in-frame clones and is missing some. The sample lists around 68,000 clones, approximately 68% occurring once. Study results and limitations: There were approximately 150 TCR beta chains listed as cytomegalovirus-associated. A previous analysis found most TCR beta V segments productive roughly 87% or roughly 30% of the time.

The V gene is TRBV5-1, the J gene TRBJ2-3, with 16 bases aligning to TRBD2. The sequence derives from a woman aged 25 to 39 in good health and CMV-seronegative. The sequencing sample was made of PBMCs. The CDR3 loop reads CASSFGTSGGGGSDTQYF. The CDR3 DNA is TGCGCCAGCAGCTTCGGGACTAGCGGGGGGGGCGGTAGTGATACGCAGTATTTT.